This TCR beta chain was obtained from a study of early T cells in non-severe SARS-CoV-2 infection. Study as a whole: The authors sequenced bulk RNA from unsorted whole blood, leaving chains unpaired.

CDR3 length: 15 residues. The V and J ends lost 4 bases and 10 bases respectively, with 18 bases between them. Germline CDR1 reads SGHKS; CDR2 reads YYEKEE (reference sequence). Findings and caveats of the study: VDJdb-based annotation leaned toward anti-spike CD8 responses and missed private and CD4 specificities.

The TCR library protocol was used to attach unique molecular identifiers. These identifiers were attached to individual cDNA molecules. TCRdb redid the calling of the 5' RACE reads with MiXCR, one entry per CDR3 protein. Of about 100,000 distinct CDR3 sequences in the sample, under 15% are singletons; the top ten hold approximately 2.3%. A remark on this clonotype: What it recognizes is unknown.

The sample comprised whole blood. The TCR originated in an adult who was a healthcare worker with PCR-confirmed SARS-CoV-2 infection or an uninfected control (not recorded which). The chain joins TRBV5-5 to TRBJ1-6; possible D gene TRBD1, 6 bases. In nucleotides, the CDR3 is TGTGCCAGCAGCCCCACAGGGTTTATGGTCTCACCCCTCCACTTT. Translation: CASSPTGFMVSPLHF.